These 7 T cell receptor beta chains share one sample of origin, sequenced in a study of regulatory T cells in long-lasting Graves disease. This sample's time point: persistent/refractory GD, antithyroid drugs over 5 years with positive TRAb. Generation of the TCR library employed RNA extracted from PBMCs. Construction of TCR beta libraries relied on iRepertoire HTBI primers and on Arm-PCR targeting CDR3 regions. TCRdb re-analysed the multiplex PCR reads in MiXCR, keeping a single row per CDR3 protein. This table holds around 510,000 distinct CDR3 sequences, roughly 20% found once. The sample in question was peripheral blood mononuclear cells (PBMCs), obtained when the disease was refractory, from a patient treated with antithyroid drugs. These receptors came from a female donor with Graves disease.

The CDR3 region is CASSVAGRGADTQYF. The DNA for the CDR3 is TGTGCCAGCAGTGTAGCGGGACGGGGAGCAGATACGCAGTATTTT. This rearrangement joins TRBV27 to TRBJ2-3; 8 bases agree with TRBD2. Germline trimming cut 5 bases from V and 4 bases from J; bases unmatched to any gene: 8. This CDR3 spans 15 amino acids. Germline-derived CDR1 and CDR2 are MNHEY and SMNVEV (reference sequence).

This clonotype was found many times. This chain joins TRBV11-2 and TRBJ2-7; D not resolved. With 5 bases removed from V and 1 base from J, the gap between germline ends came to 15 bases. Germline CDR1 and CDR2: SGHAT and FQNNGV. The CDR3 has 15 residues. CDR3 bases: TGTGCCAGCAGCCGGCCCCTGGAAGGTTCCTACGAGCAGTACTTC. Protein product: CASSRPLEGSYEQYF.

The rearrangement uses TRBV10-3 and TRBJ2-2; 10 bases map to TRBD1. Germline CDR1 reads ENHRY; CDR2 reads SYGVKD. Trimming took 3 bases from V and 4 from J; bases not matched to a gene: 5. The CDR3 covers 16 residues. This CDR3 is CAISEPGQGVTGELFF. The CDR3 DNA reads TGTGCCATCAGTGAACCCGGACAGGGGGTCACCGGGGAGCTGTTTTTT.

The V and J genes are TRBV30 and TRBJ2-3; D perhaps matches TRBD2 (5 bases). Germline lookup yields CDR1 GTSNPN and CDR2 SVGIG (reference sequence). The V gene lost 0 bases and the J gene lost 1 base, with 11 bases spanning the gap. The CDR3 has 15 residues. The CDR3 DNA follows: TGTGCCTGGAGTGTAAAGGGAGCTCGCACAGATACGCAGTATTTT. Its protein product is CAWSVKGARTDTQYF.

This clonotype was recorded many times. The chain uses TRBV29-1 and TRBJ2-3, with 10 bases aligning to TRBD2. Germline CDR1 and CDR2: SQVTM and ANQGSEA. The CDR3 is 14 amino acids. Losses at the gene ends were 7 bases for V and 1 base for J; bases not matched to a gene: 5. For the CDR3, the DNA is TGCAGCGCCGGGACTAGCGTCGGCACAGATACGCAGTATTTT. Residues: CSAGTSVGTDTQYF.

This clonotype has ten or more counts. For the CDR3, the DNA is TGTGCCAGCAGCTGGGACAGAAATCAGCCCCAGCATTTT. It specifies CASSWDRNQPQHF. The genes are TRBV7-8 and TRBJ1-5; 7 positions match TRBD1. V dropped 4 bases and J dropped 4; count of bases not matched to a gene: 1. This CDR3 has 13 amino acids. The germline gives CDR1 SGHVS, CDR2 FQNEAQ.

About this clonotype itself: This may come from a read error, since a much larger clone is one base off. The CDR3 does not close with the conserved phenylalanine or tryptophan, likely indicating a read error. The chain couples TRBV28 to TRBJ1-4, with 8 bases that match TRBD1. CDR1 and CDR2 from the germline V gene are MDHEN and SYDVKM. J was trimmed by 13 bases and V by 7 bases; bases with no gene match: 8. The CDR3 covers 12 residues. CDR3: CASKTSGTGLFS. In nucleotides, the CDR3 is TGTGCCAGCAAAACCTCCGGGACAGGACTGTTTTCT.